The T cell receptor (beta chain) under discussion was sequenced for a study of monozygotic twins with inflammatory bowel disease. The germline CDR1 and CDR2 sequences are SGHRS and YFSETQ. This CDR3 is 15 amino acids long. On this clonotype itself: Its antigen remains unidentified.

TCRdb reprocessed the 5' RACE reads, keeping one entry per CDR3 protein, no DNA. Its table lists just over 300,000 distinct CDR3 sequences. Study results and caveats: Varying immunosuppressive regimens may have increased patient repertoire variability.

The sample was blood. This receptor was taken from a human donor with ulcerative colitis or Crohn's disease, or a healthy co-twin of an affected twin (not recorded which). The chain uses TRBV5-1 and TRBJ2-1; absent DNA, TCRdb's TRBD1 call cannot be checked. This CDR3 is CASSVPVGYSNEQFF. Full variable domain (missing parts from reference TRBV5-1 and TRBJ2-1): KAGVTQTPRYLIKTRGQQVTLSCSPISGHRSVSWYQQTPGQGLQFLFEYFSETQRNKGNFPGRFSGRQFSNSRSEMNVSTLELGDSALYLCASSVPVGYSNEQFFGPGTRLTVL.